This T cell receptor beta chain was documented in a study of OX40 agonist ivuxolimab in advanced cancers. Study-level information: Patients were given ivuxolimab, an antibody that agonizes OX40 (CD134). Patients received intravenous ivuxolimab every 2 weeks at 0.01 to 10 mg/kg.

Patients were excluded for autoimmune disease history or systemic immunosuppression. After removal of 1 base from V and 6 bases from J, the junction contained 3 bases not matched to a gene. The CDR3 has 13 amino acids. Germline loops: CDR1 SGHVS, CDR2 FNYEAQ. Study results and caveats: Dosing at 0.1 to 3.0 mg/kg was accompanied by clonal expansion of CD4+ and CD8+ blood T cells by week 6.

Data came from immunoSEQ multiplex PCR; TCRdb stores just in-frame clones and leaves some out. The sample records about 120,000 clones, around 87% being singletons. As for this clone: What it binds is not known.

The specimen comprised CD4+ or CD8+ T cells sorted from blood, sampled in a trial of the OX40 agonist ivuxolimab. The clonotype originates from an adult with an advanced solid tumor such as melanoma, head and neck, liver or kidney cancer. V usage is TRBV7-6 and J usage is TRBJ2-7, with 7 bases fitting TRBD1. CDR3 protein: CASSLEDRSEQYF. In nucleotides, the CDR3 is TGTGCCAGCAGCTTAGAGGACAGGAGCGAGCAGTACTTC.